The 8 T cell receptor beta chains presented below share a single source sample, sequenced in a study of post-analysis software for immune sequencing data. Their cognate antigens are unknown. TCR beta cDNA libraries had unique molecular identifiers. One entry per CDR3 protein, called by TCRdb with MiXCR from the PCR reads. The data contain over 700,000 distinct CDR3 sequences, 30% of them singletons. General observations from the study: TRBV5-6, TRBV5-1 and TRBV20-1 belonged to a set of about five TRBV segments that were more frequent in patients than controls.

Sample: blood. The receptors were sampled from a girl between 5 and 17 years old with multiple sclerosis.

This sequence joins TRBV20-1 and TRBJ2-6; D is perhaps TRBD1 or TRBD2 (6 bases each). With 7 bases removed from V and 8 bases from J, the gap between germline ends came to 18 bases. CDR1 and CDR2 (germline): DFQATT, SNEGSKA (reference sequence). The length of the CDR3 is 14 residues. Written as DNA, the CDR3 is TGCAGTGGAGGCCGGTCCCGGGGGCCCAACGTCCTGACTTTC. This translates into CSGGRSRGPNVLTF.

This rearrangement joins TRBV7-2 to TRBJ2-3; no clear D. V was trimmed by 5 bases and J by 2 bases, leaving 8 bases between them. The CDR3 is made up of 13 amino acids. Germline V CDR1 and CDR2: SGHTA, FQGNSA. CDR3 amino acids: CASSPGDTDTQYF. The CDR3 DNA reads as TGTGCCAGCAGCCCAGGAGACACAGATACGCAGTATTTT.

The chain joins TRBV4-3 to TRBJ2-7, with 10 bases lining up with TRBD2. Looked up from germline, CDR1 is LGHNA and CDR2 is YSLEER. The CDR3 is 15 amino acids. V lost 5 bases to trimming and J lost 4 bases; unmatched junction nucleotides: 8. CDR3 nucleotides: TGCGCCAGCAGCGAATCTAGCGGGAGTCTGTACGAGCAGTACTTC. This translates into CASSESSGSLYEQYF.

This clonotype came up a few times. The chain recombines TRBV6-5 with TRBJ2-5; 8 bases match TRBD1. V lost 1 base to trimming and J lost 5 bases; unmatched junction nucleotides: 3. The V gene's germline CDR1 is MNHEY and CDR2 SVGAGI. CDR3 length equals 14 residues. The CDR3 region has the DNA TGTGCCAGCAGTTACTTTACAGGGGGGGAGACCCAGTACTTC. Translating it yields CASSYFTGGETQYF.

The chain links TRBV7-2 to TRBJ2-5; tentatively, D is TRBD2 (5 bases). Trimming shortened V by 5 bases and J by 2 bases, and 12 bases separated the two germline ends. The CDR3 is 14 residues long. Germline V gives CDR1 SGHTA, CDR2 FQGNSA. CDR3: CASSAHRGQETQYF. The CDR3, as DNA: TGTGCCAGCAGCGCTCACCGGGGTCAAGAGACCCAGTACTTC.

This clonotype came up a few times. This chain joins TRBV3-1 and TRBJ2-5, with D unclear. The J call is doubtful: the DNA matches TRBJ2-7 better. Germline V gene lookup returns CDR1 LGHDT and CDR2 YNNKEL (reference sequence). The CDR3 length is 15 residues. For the CDR3, the DNA is TGTGCCAGCAGCCAGGTATGGGGTCCCAATGACGAGCAGTACTTC. Translating gives CASSQVWGPNDEQYF.

This rearrangement joins TRBV14 to TRBJ2-7; tentative D call: TRBD2 (5 bases). TRBJ2-5 explains the end of the DNA better; the J call may be wrong. The CDR3 sequence is 14 residues long. The germline V gene has CDR1 SGHDN and CDR2 FVKESK. The CDR3 reads CASSQVTRRATQYF. CDR3 nucleotides: TGTGCCAGCAGCCAAGTTACCCGGCGGGCGACCCAGTACTTC.

This clonotype appeared a few times. The chain combines TRBV12-5 with TRBJ2-1, with 13 bases lining up with TRBD2. Germline V gives CDR1 LGHNT, CDR2 FRNRAP. The V gene end was trimmed by 11 bases and the J gene end by 7 bases; junction bases not matched to a gene: 5. The CDR3 is 13 amino acids. The CDR3 spells CAHGLAGENEQFF. The CDR3 DNA is TGTGCTCACGGACTAGCGGGAGAGAATGAGCAGTTCTTC.